The clone carrying this T cell receptor (beta chain) was detected many times. Its antigen is as yet unknown. Researchers took RNA transcripts and amplified the TCR beta CDR3 regions from them. First-round RT-PCR of the TCR CDR3 relied on the HTBI primer set. TCRdb fed the multiplex PCR reads into MiXCR, producing one record per CDR3 protein. The data show roughly 750,000 distinct CDR3 sequences, roughly 15% seen once. Aged 18 to 65, the patients had hyperthyroidism that was newly diagnosed and had lasted under 2 months. Researchers barred patients who had uncontrolled infection, other autoimmune disease, pregnancy or lactation. The data belong to a study of T cells in Graves' hyperthyroidism and ophthalmopathy. Study-level results: A median 6.5 months before onset, the model predicted ophthalmopathy.

The sequence was obtained from a young man with Graves' hyperthyroidism. Material for sequencing was blood.

The CDR3 here is CASSPDQETQYF. CDR3 in DNA: TGTGCCAGCTCACCCGATCAAGAGACCCAGTACTTC. V usage is TRBV18 and J usage is TRBJ2-5, with unresolved D. V dropped 3 bases and J dropped 2 bases, with 4 bases sitting between them. The CDR3 has 12 residues. The germline V gene has CDR1 KGHSH and CDR2 LQKENI.